A single TCR beta chain is shown here with its context. This specimen belongs to a study of T cell changes during pregnancy in multiple sclerosis. Germline CDR1 and CDR2: SGHTA and FQGNSA. V lost 4 bases to trimming and J lost 4 bases, with 14 bases between them. The CDR3 contains 14 residues. Using immunoSEQ multiplex PCR, the repertoire was profiled, and TCRdb retains in-frame clones only, with some absent. The sample lists roughly 24,000 clones; more than 85% were seen once. The chain is built from TRBV7-2 and TRBJ2-7; D call uncertain. The source of this sequence is a female donor with multiple sclerosis, enrolled in a pregnancy study. The starting material was CD8+ T cells from peripheral blood mononuclear cells, obtained after pregnancy. CDR3 bases: TGTGCCAGCAGCTCTATTCCTAGGTGGTACGAGCAGTACTTC. It translates to CASSSIPRWYEQYF.